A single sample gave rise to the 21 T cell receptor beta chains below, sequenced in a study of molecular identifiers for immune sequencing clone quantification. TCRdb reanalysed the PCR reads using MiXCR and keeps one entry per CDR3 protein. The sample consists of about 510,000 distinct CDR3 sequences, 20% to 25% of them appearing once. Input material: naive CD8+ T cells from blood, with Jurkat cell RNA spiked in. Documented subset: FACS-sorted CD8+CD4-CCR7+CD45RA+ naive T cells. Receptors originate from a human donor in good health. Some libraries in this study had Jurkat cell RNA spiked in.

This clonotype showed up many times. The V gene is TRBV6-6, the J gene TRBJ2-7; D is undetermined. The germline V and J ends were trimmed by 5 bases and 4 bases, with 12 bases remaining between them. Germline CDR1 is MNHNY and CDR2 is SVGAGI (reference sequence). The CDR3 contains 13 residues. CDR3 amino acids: CASSHDTVYEQYF. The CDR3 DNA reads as TGTGCCAGCAGTCATGACACCGTATACGAGCAGTACTTC.

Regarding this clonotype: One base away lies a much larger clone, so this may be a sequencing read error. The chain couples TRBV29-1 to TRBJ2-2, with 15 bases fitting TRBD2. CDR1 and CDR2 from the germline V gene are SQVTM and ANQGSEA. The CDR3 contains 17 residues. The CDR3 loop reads CCVAWTSGGAGTGELFF. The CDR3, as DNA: TGCTGCGTCGCCTGGACTAGCGGGGGGGCGGGGACCGGGGAGCTGTTTTTT.

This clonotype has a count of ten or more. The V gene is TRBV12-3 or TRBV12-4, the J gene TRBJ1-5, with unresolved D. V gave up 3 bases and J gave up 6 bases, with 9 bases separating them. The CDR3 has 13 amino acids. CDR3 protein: CASSFSILQPQHF. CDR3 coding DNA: TGTGCCAGCAGTTTCTCCATCCTTCAGCCCCAGCATTTT.

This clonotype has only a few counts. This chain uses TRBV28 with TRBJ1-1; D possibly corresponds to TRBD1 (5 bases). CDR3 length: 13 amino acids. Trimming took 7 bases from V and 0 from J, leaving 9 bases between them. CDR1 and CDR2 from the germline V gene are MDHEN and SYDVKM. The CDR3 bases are TGTGCCAGCAAAGACAGTATGAACACTGAAGCTTTCTTT. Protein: CASKDSMNTEAFF.

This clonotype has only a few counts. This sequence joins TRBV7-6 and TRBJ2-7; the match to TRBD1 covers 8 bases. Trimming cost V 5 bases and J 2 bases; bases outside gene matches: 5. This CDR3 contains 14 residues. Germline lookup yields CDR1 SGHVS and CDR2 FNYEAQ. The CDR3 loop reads CASSQMTGAYEQYF. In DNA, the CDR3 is TGTGCCAGCAGCCAAATGACAGGGGCCTACGAGCAGTACTTC.

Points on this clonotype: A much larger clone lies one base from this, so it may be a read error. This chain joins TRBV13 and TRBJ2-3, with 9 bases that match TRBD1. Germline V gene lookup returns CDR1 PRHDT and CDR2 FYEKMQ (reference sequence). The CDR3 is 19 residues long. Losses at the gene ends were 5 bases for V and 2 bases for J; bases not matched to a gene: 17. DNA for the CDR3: TGTGCCAGCAGCGCAGTCCCGGGACAGGGTGAGGGTAACACAGATACGCAGTATTTT. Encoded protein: CASSAVPGQGEGNTDTQYF.

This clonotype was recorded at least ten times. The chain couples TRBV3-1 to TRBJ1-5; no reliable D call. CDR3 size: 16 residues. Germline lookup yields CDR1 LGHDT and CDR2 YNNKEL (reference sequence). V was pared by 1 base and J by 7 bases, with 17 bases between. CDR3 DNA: TGTGCCAGCAGCCAAGGGGGTAGTGGGCAATGGCAGCCCCAGCATTTT. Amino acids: CASSQGGSGQWQPQHF.

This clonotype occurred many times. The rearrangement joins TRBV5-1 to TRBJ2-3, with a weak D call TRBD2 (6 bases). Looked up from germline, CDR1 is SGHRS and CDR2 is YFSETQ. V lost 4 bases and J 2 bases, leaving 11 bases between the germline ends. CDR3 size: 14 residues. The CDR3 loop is CASSLLAFTDTQYF. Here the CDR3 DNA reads TGCGCCAGCAGCCTGCTAGCGTTCACAGATACGCAGTATTTT. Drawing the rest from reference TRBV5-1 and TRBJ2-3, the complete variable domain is KAGVTQTPRYLIKTRGQQVTLSCSPISGHRSVSWYQQTPGQGLQFLFEYFSETQRNKGNFPGRFSGRQFSNSRSEMNVSTLELGDSALYLCASSLLAFTDTQYFGPGTRLTVL.

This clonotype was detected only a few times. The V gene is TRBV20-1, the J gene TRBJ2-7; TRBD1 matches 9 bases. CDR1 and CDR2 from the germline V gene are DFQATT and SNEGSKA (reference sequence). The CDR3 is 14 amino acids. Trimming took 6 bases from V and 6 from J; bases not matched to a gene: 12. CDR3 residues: CSATGTGFDFEQYF. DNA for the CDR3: TGCAGTGCAACCGGGACAGGGTTTGACTTCGAGCAGTACTTC.

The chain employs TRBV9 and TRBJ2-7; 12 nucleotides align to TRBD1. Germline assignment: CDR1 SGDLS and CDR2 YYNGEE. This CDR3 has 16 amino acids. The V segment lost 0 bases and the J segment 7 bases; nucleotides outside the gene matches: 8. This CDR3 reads CASSVDSGTGGFEQYF. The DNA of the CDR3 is TGTGCCAGCAGCGTAGATTCCGGGACAGGGGGCTTTGAGCAGTACTTC.

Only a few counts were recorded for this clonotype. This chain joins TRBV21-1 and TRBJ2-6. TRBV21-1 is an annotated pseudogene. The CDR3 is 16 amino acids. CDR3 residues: CASSKARSSGANVLTF. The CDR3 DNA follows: TGTGCCAGCAGCAAAGCCCGGAGCTCTGGGGCCAACGTCCTGACTTTC.

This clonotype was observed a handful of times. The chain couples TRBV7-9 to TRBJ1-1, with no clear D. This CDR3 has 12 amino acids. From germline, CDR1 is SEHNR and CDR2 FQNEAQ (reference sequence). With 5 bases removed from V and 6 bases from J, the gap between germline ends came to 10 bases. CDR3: CASSLGSPEAFF. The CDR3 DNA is TGTGCCAGCAGCCTAGGAAGCCCTGAAGCTTTCTTT.

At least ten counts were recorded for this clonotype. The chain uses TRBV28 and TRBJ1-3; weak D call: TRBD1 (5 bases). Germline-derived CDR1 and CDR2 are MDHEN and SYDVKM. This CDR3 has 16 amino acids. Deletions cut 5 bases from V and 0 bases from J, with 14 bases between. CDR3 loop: CASSPRTLDSGNTIYF. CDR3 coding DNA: TGTGCCAGCAGTCCTCGGACACTGGACTCTGGAAACACCATATATTTT.

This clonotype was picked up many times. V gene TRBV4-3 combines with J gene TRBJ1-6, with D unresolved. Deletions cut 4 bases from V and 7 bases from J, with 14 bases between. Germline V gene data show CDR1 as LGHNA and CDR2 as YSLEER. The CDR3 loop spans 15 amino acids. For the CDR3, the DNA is TGCGCCAGCAGCCTATCCGGGGTGGGAAATTCACCCCTCCACTTT. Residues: CASSLSGVGNSPLHF.

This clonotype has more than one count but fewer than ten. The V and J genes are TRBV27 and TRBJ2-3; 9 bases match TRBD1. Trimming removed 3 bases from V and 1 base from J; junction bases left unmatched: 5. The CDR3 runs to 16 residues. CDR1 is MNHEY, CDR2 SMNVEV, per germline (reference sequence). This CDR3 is CASSFLRDRGTDTQYF. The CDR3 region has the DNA TGTGCCAGCAGTTTCCTACGGGACAGGGGCACAGATACGCAGTATTTT.

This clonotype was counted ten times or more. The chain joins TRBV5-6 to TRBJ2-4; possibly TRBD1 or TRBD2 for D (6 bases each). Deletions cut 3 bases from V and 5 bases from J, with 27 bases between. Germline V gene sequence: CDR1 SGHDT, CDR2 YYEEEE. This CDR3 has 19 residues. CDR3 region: CASSSPILRGRRSQNIQYF. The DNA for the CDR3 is TGTGCCAGCAGCTCCCCAATATTACGGGGGCGGCGGAGCCAAAACATTCAGTACTTC.

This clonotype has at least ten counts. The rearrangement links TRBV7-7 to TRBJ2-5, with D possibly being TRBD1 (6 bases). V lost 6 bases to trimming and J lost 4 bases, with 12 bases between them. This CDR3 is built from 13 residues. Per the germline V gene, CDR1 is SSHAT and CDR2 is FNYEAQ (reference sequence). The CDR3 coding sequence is TGTGCCAGCAGTTACAGGGTTGGAGAGACCCAGTACTTC. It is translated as CASSYRVGETQYF.

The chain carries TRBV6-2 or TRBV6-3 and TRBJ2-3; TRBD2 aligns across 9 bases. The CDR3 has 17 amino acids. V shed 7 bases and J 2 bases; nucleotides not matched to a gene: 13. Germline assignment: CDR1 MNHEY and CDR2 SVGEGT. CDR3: CASTLTNSGGHTDTQYF. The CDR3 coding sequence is TGTGCCAGCACCCTAACCAATAGCGGGGGCCACACAGATACGCAGTATTTT.

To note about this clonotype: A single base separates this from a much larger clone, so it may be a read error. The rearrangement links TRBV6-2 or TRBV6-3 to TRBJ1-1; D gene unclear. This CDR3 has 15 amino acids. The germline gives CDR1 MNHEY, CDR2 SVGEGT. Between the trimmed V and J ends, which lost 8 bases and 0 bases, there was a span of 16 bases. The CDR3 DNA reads TGTGCCAGCGAGTATTGGGCGGCCTTGAACACTGAAGCTTTCTTT. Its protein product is CASEYWAALNTEAFF.

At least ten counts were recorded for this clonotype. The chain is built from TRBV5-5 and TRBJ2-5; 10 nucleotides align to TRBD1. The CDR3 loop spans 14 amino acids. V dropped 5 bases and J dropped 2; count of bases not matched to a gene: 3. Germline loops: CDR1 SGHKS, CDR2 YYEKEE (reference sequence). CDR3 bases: TGTGCCAGCAGACCGGACAGGGGGCAAGAGACCCAGTACTTC. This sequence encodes CASRPDRGQETQYF.

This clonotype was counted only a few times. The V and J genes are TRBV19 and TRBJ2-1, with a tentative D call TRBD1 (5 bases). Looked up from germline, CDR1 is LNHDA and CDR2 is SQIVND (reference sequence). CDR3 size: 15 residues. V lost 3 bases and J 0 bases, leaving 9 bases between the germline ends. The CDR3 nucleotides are TGTGCCAGTAGTATCTCAGGGTACTCCTACAATGAGCAGTTCTTC. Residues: CASSISGYSYNEQFF.